Listed here is a single TCR beta chain. These data originate in a study of graft-versus-host responses after intestinal transplantation. J lost 0 bases, V lost 5 bases, and 8 bases had no gene match. This CDR3 is built from 16 residues. The germline CDR1 and CDR2 sequences are SNHLY and FYNNEI. This table comes from immunoSEQ multiplex PCR, and its TCRdb copy is limited to in-frame clones, with some not included. Among 35,000 to 45,000 clones, 90% to 95% were seen once, and the ten largest hold about 4.4%. The sequencing used PBMCs, collected 524 days after transplant. The sequence derives from a human patient who received an intestinal transplant, so some T cells may come from the graft donor. V gene TRBV2 combines with J gene TRBJ2-3; 7 positions agree with TRBD2. The CDR3 loop is CASSLLRGSSTDTQYF. CDR3 DNA: TGTGCCAGCAGTCTCCTGCGGGGGTCTAGCACAGATACGCAGTATTTT.